The next 22 T cell receptor beta chains were all read from a single sample in a study of response to subunit inactivated influenza vaccine (dated by TCRdb to the late 2010s). The library was generated by RT-PCR. The sequencer listed for this sample is Illumina HiSeq 2500. TCRdb reprocessed the public reads (quality trimming at Q25 with fastp, clone calling with MiXCR) and kept in-frame beta chains. Each entry is one CDR3 protein sequence, shown with its most common DNA and genes. In all, the sample holds about 500,000 distinct CDR3 sequences, and 16% of those were seen once. The ten most abundant clones make up 2.5% to 3.5% of the sample. The starting material was CD4+ T cells sorted from PBMCs, obtained less than 30 months after vaccination. The receptors were sampled from a man in his fifties or sixties who received an inactivated influenza vaccine. Donor details come from another sample of the same person, matched by shared clones.

This chain connects TRBV7-9 to TRBJ1-1; TRBD1 is a possible D gene (6 bases). This CDR3 comprises 15 residues. V dropped 5 bases and J dropped 0 bases, with 13 bases sitting between them. Germline V gene lookup returns CDR1 SEHNR and CDR2 FQNEAQ (reference sequence). The CDR3 sequence is CASSGTKPMNTEAFF. The DNA of the CDR3 is TGTGCCAGCAGCGGGACAAAACCCATGAACACTGAAGCTTTCTTT.

This clonotype was recorded a few times. The chain carries TRBV10-3 and TRBJ2-2; TRBD1 aligns across 9 bases. Germline CDR1 and CDR2: ENHRY and SYGVKD. With 3 bases clipped from V and 3 bases from J, the junction kept 8 bases outside the gene matches. The CDR3 contains 17 residues. The CDR3 loop is CAISDTVYRGHTGELFF. In DNA form, the CDR3 reads TGTGCCATCAGTGACACGGTCTACAGGGGGCACACCGGGGAGCTGTTTTTT.

The CDR3 loop reads CASSPLAPGGNTEAFF. The CDR3 nucleotides are TGTGCCAGCTCACCACTCGCCCCAGGGGGCAACACTGAAGCTTTCTTT. This chain connects TRBV18 to TRBJ1-1, with TRBD1 matching 8 bases. The V and J ends lost 1 base and 2 bases, in that order; junction bases with no gene match: 6. This CDR3 has 16 amino acids. CDR1 is KGHSH, CDR2 LQKENI, per germline.

On this clonotype itself: One end of the junction fails to match germline, which may point to a read error. The gene calls are TRBV4-3 and TRBJ2-3; 10 nucleotides align to TRBD2. Germline V gene sequence: CDR1 LGHNA, CDR2 YSLEER. The CDR3 length is 16 residues. The CDR3 here is CASSQRASGGTDTQYF. The CDR3 DNA sequence: TGCGCCAGCAGCCAAAGGGCTAGCGGGGGCACGGATACGCAGTATTTT.

This clonotype was recorded a few times. The chain links TRBV2 to TRBJ2-1; possibly TRBD2 for D (6 bases). The V and J ends lost 7 bases and 3 bases respectively, with 13 bases between them. Germline lookup yields CDR1 SNHLY and CDR2 FYNNEI. The CDR3 totals 14 residues. The CDR3 sequence is CASKAGIFYNEQFF. In nucleotides, the CDR3 is TGTGCCAGCAAAGCGGGTATATTCTACAATGAGCAGTTCTTC.

This clonotype was counted at least ten times. The V gene is TRBV7-2, the J gene TRBJ2-3; 9 bases agree with TRBD2. The CDR3 runs to 16 residues. The V gene end was trimmed by 5 bases and the J gene end by 0 bases; junction bases not matched to a gene: 6. Germline CDR1 SGHTA, CDR2 FQGNSA. CDR3 loop: CASSPERGVSTDTQYF. The CDR3 region has the DNA TGTGCCAGCAGCCCGGAGCGGGGGGTTAGCACAGATACGCAGTATTTT.

The chain has TRBV20-1 and TRBJ2-1, with D perhaps matching TRBD2 (5 bases). The germline V and J ends were trimmed by 3 bases and 5 bases, with 14 bases remaining between them. In germline, CDR1 is DFQATT, CDR2 SNEGSKA (reference sequence). The CDR3 loop spans 14 amino acids. The CDR3 DNA reads TGCAGTGCTAGCTCTGGATCGGGGAACAATGAGCAGTTCTTC. This encodes CSASSGSGNNEQFF.

Only a few counts were recorded for this clonotype. The chain carries TRBV2 and TRBJ2-7; unclear D gene. The germline gives CDR1 SNHLY, CDR2 FYNNEI. V shed 6 bases and J shed 12 bases, with 21 bases lying between them. The CDR3 is 13 residues long. In nucleotides, the CDR3 is TGTGCCAGCAGCCTTGGCTCAACCGGTAAAGTGTACTTC. Protein product: CASSLGSTGKVYF. Combining the CDR3 with reference TRBV2 and TRBJ2-7 gives the whole variable domain EPEVTQTPSHQVTQMGQEVILRCVPISNHLYFYWYRQILGQKVEFLVSFYNNEISEKSEIFDDQFSVERPDGSNFTLKIRSTKLEDSAMYFCASSLGSTGKVYFGPGTRLTVT.

This clonotype was seen a handful of times. The CDR3 loop reads CSARVEGRAYNEQFF. CDR3 sequence (DNA): TGCAGTGCTAGAGTGGAAGGGAGAGCTTACAATGAGCAGTTCTTC. This chain connects TRBV20-1 to TRBJ2-1; weak D call: TRBD2 (5 bases). The CDR3 spans 15 residues. Per germline, CDR1 DFQATT and CDR2 SNEGSKA (reference sequence). Trimming shortened V by 1 base and J by 4 bases, and 14 bases separated the two germline ends.

This clonotype was detected many times. The chain has TRBV10-2 and TRBJ2-3, with TRBD1 matching over 12 bases. The CDR3 is made up of 18 amino acids. CDR1 and CDR2 (germline): WSHSY, SAAADI. The ends lost 5 bases at V and 3 bases at J; junction bases unmatched: 12. The CDR3 here is CASSRGTGGGERTDTQYF. CDR3 sequence (DNA): TGCGCCAGCAGTCGAGGGACAGGGGGCGGGGAGAGGACAGATACGCAGTATTTT.

The V call is TRBV10-3, the J call TRBJ1-1; 8 bases match TRBD1. CDR3 length: 14 residues. With 7 bases clipped from V and 2 bases from J, the junction kept 6 bases outside the gene matches. Germline lookup yields CDR1 ENHRY and CDR2 SYGVKD. For the CDR3, the DNA is TGTGCCATCAAAGCAGGGGGCCTTAACACTGAAGCTTTCTTT. This encodes CAIKAGGLNTEAFF.

The table lists this clonotype with a few counts. The chain employs TRBV18 and TRBJ1-2; no firm D call. The germline gives CDR1 KGHSH, CDR2 LQKENI. The CDR3 runs 12 residues. Trimming removed 2 bases at V and 8 bases at J, with 9 bases between. The DNA of the CDR3 is TGTGCCAGCTCACCAACCCGGGAGGGCTACACCTTC. This translates into CASSPTREGYTF.

This clonotype was found a few times. The chain carries TRBV7-2 and TRBJ2-1; tentatively, D is TRBD1 (5 bases). V gave up 1 base and J gave up 5 bases, with 12 bases separating them. Germline loops: CDR1 SGHTA, CDR2 FQGNSA. There are 15 residues in the CDR3. Written as DNA, the CDR3 is TGTGCCAGCAGCTTAGTGTTTCGACAGCACAATGAGCAGTTCTTC. It encodes CASSLVFRQHNEQFF.

This clonotype was found a few times. The V gene is TRBV7-2, the J gene TRBJ1-6; 7 bases match TRBD1. The CDR3 contains 14 residues. The trim removed 5 bases at V and 9 bases at J, leaving 7 bases unmatched. CDR1 SGHTA and CDR2 FQGNSA come from the germline V gene. The CDR3: CASSPDRVASPLHF. For the CDR3, the DNA is TGTGCCAGCAGCCCAGACAGGGTGGCTTCACCCCTCCACTTT.

At least ten counts were recorded for this clonotype. The gene calls are TRBV5-1 and TRBJ2-5; D ambiguous. CDR1 and CDR2 from the germline V gene are SGHRS and YFSETQ. This CDR3 spans 13 amino acids. V lost 1 base and J lost 5, with 9 bases in between. The CDR3 reads CASSLFPGETQYF. The CDR3 DNA sequence: TGCGCCAGCAGCTTGTTCCCCGGGGAGACCCAGTACTTC.

This clonotype has a count of ten or more. The J gene is TRBJ1-1, the V gene TRBV5-5, with 10 bases identical to TRBD1. CDR3 length: 15 amino acids. CDR1 is SGHKS, CDR2 YYEKEE, per germline (reference sequence). The ends lost 4 bases at V and 0 bases at J; junction bases unmatched: 3. CDR3 nucleotide sequence: TGTGCCAGCAGCGTGGACAGGGGGGTGAACACTGAAGCTTTCTTT. Amino acid sequence: CASSVDRGVNTEAFF.

This chain joins TRBV7-2 and TRBJ1-2; unclear D gene. Germline assignment: CDR1 SGHTA and CDR2 FQGNSA. Trimming removed 4 bases from V and 4 bases from J, with 16 bases in between. The CDR3 has 15 amino acids. CDR3 residues: CASSSTLDRRYGYTF. In DNA, the CDR3 is TGTGCCAGCAGCTCGACCTTGGACCGCCGCTATGGCTACACCTTC.

The rearrangement links TRBV20-1 to TRBJ2-2, with 9 bases matching TRBD2. After removal of 5 bases from V and 2 bases from J, the junction contained 6 bases not matched to a gene. The CDR3 is 15 amino acids. CDR1 DFQATT and CDR2 SNEGSKA come from the germline V gene (reference sequence). CDR3 amino acids: CSAQWLAGNTGELFF. CDR3 DNA sequence: TGCAGTGCTCAGTGGCTAGCGGGAAACACCGGGGAGCTGTTTTTT.

The sample holds a few counts of this clonotype. V and J are TRBV6-2 or TRBV6-3 and TRBJ2-1; D not resolved. V was clipped by 0 bases and J by 8 bases, with 11 bases between them. The V gene's germline CDR1 is MNHEY and CDR2 SVGEGT. The CDR3 consists of 14 residues. The CDR3 DNA sequence: TGTGCCAGCAGTTACTCTAGGTACCGGGATGAGCAGTTCTTC. Its protein product is CASSYSRYRDEQFF.

The chain carries TRBV10-3 and TRBJ1-1, with D perhaps TRBD1 (6 bases). The CDR3 runs 15 residues. Germline CDR1 is ENHRY and CDR2 is SYGVKD. Trimming stripped 2 bases from V and 1 base from J, with 11 bases between. The CDR3 is CAISEGGRGNTEAFF. The CDR3 DNA follows: TGTGCCATCAGTGAGGGGGGGCGAGGGAACACTGAAGCTTTCTTT.

This chain joins TRBV19 and TRBJ2-3; TRBD1 is a possible D gene (5 bases). This CDR3 is built from 15 residues. Per the germline V gene, CDR1 is LNHDA and CDR2 is SQIVND (reference sequence). Between the trimmed V and J ends, which lost 5 bases and 3 bases, there was a span of 15 bases. The CDR3 sequence: CASSLQVYGTDTQYF. CDR3 DNA: TGTGCCAGTAGTCTACAGGTTTACGGGACAGATACGCAGTATTTT.

This clonotype was detected only a few times. The rearrangement joins TRBV20-1 to TRBJ2-1; D remains ambiguous. With 2 bases removed from V and 9 bases from J, the gap between germline ends came to 14 bases. The V gene's germline CDR1 is DFQATT and CDR2 SNEGSKA (reference sequence). The CDR3 sequence is 13 residues long. In DNA, the CDR3 is TGCAGTGCTAGATCCCCACAGAGGACTGAGCAGTTCTTC. This encodes CSARSPQRTEQFF.